This entry concerns a single T cell receptor (beta chain). The sample belongs to a study of blood T cell repertoires in COVID-19. Background on the study: Collection of acute and convalescent COVID-19 samples took place in the United States, Italy and Spain. PBMCs, B-cell-depleted T cells, or T cells provided the cDNA or gDNA that made up the material.

The CDR3 is 16 residues long. Germline trimming cut 10 bases from V and 0 bases from J; bases unmatched to any gene: 12. CDR1 SNHLY and CDR2 FYNNEI come from the germline V gene. Method: immunoSEQ multiplex PCR; TCRdb's copy keeps in-frame clones and lacks some. The sample lists 200,000 to 250,000 clones, about 90% seen once, with around 1.2% in the top ten. This sequence joins TRBV2 and TRBJ2-3, with TRBD2 matching 8 bases. This TCR came from a man aged 25 to 40 with acute or convalescent COVID-19. Sequencing was carried out using peripheral blood. Here the CDR3 reads CANSGSGSTSTDTQYF. CDR3 nucleotides: TGTGCCAACTCGGGGAGCGGGAGTACTAGCACAGATACGCAGTATTTT. Variable domain in full (rest from reference TRBV2 and TRBJ2-3): EPEVTQTPSHQVTQMGQEVILRCVPISNHLYFYWYRQILGQKVEFLVSFYNNEISEKSEIFDDQFSVERPDGSNFTLKIRSTKLEDSAMYFCANSGSGSTSTDTQYFGPGTRLTVL.